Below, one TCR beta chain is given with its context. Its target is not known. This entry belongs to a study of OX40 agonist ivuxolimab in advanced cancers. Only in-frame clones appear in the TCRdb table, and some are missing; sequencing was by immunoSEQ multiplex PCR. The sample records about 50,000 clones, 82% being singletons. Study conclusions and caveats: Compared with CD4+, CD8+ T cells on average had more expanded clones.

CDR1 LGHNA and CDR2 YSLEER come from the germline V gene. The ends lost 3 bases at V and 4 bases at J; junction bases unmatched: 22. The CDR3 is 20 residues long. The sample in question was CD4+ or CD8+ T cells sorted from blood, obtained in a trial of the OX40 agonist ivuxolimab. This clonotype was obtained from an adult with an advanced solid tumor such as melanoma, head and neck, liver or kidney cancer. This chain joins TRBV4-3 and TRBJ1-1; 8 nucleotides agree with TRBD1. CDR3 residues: CASSQDHPHRGTYGSTEAFF. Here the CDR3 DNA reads TGCGCCAGCAGCCAGGACCACCCGCACAGGGGGACGTACGGGAGCACTGAAGCTTTCTTT.